This T cell receptor (beta chain) is drawn from a study of identical twins. CDR1 is KGHSH, CDR2 LQKENI, per germline. Deletions cut 3 bases from V and 9 bases from J, with 12 bases between. This CDR3 is 14 amino acids long. TCRdb used MiXCR to reprocess the 5' RACE reads, holding one entry per CDR3 protein. The table records about 890,000 distinct CDR3 sequences, roughly an eighth of them present only once. These records were also assigned to another study, of yellow fever vaccine responses in identical twins.

This TCR was sampled from a woman between 18 and 29 years old in good health. Material for sequencing was PBMCs. The rearrangement uses TRBV18 and TRBJ1-6, with D possibly matching TRBD1 (5 bases). Written as DNA, the CDR3 is TGTGCCAGCTCACCTGCCGACAGATTTTCACCCCTCCACTTT. This translates into CASSPADRFSPLHF.